This is a list of T cell receptor beta chains from one sample in a study of regulatory T cells in long-lasting Graves disease. TCRdb processed the multiplex PCR reads anew with MiXCR; each CDR3 protein has one entry. The table lists more than 350,000 distinct CDR3 sequences, 14% to 15% of them singletons. This sample also belongs to another study, concerning T cells in Graves' hyperthyroidism and ophthalmopathy.

Source: peripheral blood mononuclear cells (PBMCs), taken at new diagnosis, from a patient treated with antithyroid drugs. Receptors were obtained from a woman in her twenties or thirties with Graves disease. Both conserved end residues are part of each CDR3. Fields, in order: V gene, clone size, CDR3 length, D gene, J gene, CDR3 DNA, CDR3 protein. A D gene is named only where the DNA matches it firmly. Clone size is shown for a subset of rows, as once, few, many or a class of expanded clone.

>TRBV10-3|few|12|-|TRBJ2-7
TGTGCCATCAGGAGGGGCCCCTACGAGCAGTACTTC
CAIRRGPYEQYF
>TRBV12-3/TRBV12-4|many|14|-|TRBJ2-1
TGTGCCAGCAGTACACGGGGGGCGTACAATGAGCAGTTCTTC
CASSTRGAYNEQFF
>TRBV7-7|many|13|-|TRBJ1-1
TGTGCTAGCAAAGCATCTTTGAACACTGAAGCTTTCTTT
CASKASLNTEAFF
>TRBV14|-|15|-|TRBJ1-1
TGTGCCAGCAGCCAAGACGAGGGATGGGACACTGAAGCTTTCTTT
CASSQDEGWDTEAFF
>TRBV3-1|many|17|-|TRBJ2-1
TGTGCCAGCAGCCAAGGGCGGGCATCTACTACATACAATGAGCAGTTCTTC
CASSQGRASTTYNEQFF
>TRBV7-6|-|15|TRBD2|TRBJ2-3
TGTGCCAGCAGCCCCAGCGGGAGTAAGGCAGATACGCAGTATTTT
CASSPSGSKADTQYF
>TRBV6-5|many|17|-|TRBJ1-5
TGTGCCAGCAGTTCCCACGCGAAAGACAAGCGAGATCAGCCCCAGCATTTT
CASSSHAKDKRDQPQHF
>TRBV7-3|-|14|-|TRBJ1-1
TGTGCCAGCAGCCTAACAGGGAAGAACACTGAAGCTTTCTTT
CASSLTGKNTEAFF
>TRBV2|-|14|-|TRBJ2-3
TGTGCCAGCAGTCATCGAACCACCCATGATACGCAGTATTTT
CASSHRTTHDTQYF
>TRBV7-9|-|12|-|TRBJ2-1
TGTGCCAGCCTTGGCGGAGAAGGCGAGCAGTTCTTC
CASLGGEGEQFF
>TRBV11-2|-|16|-|TRBJ1-3
TGTGCCAGCAGCCGCGTGACAGGCCCAGTCGGAAACACCATATATTTT
CASSRVTGPVGNTIYF
>TRBV19|few|13|-|TRBJ2-7
TGTGCCAGTAGTCCATTCCAGGGCTACGAGCAGTACTTC
CASSPFQGYEQYF
>TRBV11-2|many|15|-|TRBJ2-3
TGTGCCAGCAGCTTAGATCTGGCAGGGGAAGATACGCAGTATTTT
CASSLDLAGEDTQYF
>TRBV10-3|many|14|-|TRBJ1-2
TGTGCCATCAGTGACCTAAAAACGAGGGATGGCTACACCTTC
CAISDLKTRDGYTF
>TRBV7-2|-|13|-|TRBJ2-1
TGTGCCAGCAGCCAACTTAGAAGCAGTGAGCAGTTCTTC
CASSQLRSSEQFF
>TRBV7-8|many|15|TRBD2|TRBJ2-2
TGTGCCAGCAGCTTACGGGAGGGCCTCACCGGGGAGCTGTTTTTT
CASSLREGLTGELFF
>TRBV3-1|many|15|TRBD1|TRBJ1-3
TGTGCCAGCAGCCAAGATGACAGGGTTGGAAACACCATATATTTT
CASSQDDRVGNTIYF
>TRBV7-3|many|15|TRBD1|TRBJ1-1
TGTGCCAGCAGCTTAACGATGAAACAGGGGGCGCAAGCTTTCTTT
CASSLTMKQGAQAFF
>TRBV12-3/TRBV12-4|-|16|TRBD1|TRBJ2-3
TGTGCCAGCAGTCACGGGACAGGGGGGCGGACAGATACGCAGTATTTT
CASSHGTGGRTDTQYF
>TRBV11-2|many|18|TRBD2|TRBJ2-1
TGTGCCAGCAGCTTAGTTTATGAATGGACTAGCGCAGACAATGAGCAGTTCTTC
CASSLVYEWTSADNEQFF
>TRBV9|-|17|TRBD1|TRBJ1-6
TGTGCCAGCAGCGGAGGGACAGATATCTCCTATAATTCACCCCTCCACTTT
CASSGGTDISYNSPLHF
>TRBV20-1|many|15|-|TRBJ2-3
TGCAGTGCTAGAGATCTGGGACTGTACACAGATACGCAGTATTTT
CSARDLGLYTDTQYF
>TRBV28|many|15|-|TRBJ2-5
TGTGCCAGCAGTATCCTCCTGGGGGGCCAAGAGACCCAGTACTTC
CASSILLGGQETQYF
>TRBV18|few|12|-|TRBJ2-5
TGTGCCAGCTCACTGGACTATGGGACCCAGTACTTC
CASSLDYGTQYF
>TRBV19|-|14|TRBD1|TRBJ1-2
TGTGCCAGTAACTCGGGACAGGGATTCTATGGCTACACCTTC
CASNSGQGFYGYTF
>TRBV30|many|13|-|TRBJ1-5
TGTGCCTGGGGGCTTCAGGATGGGCAGCCCCAGCATTTT
CAWGLQDGQPQHF
>TRBV5-4|-|16|TRBD1|TRBJ1-2
TGTGCCAGCAGCTTCCTACAGGGGGAGGTGGAACATGGCTACACCTTC
CASSFLQGEVEHGYTF
>TRBV6-1|many|15|TRBD1|TRBJ2-7
TGTGCCAGCAGTGAGTCCGGGACAGCCTCCTACGAGCAGTACTTC
CASSESGTASYEQYF
>TRBV7-6|-|17|TRBD1|TRBJ2-2
TGTGCCAGCAGCCCTAGGGGACAGTTCATAAACACCGGGGAGCTGTTTTTT
CASSPRGQFINTGELFF
>TRBV12-3/TRBV12-4|many|15|TRBD2|TRBJ2-7
TGTGCCAGCACCTCCGGACTAGCGGGAATCTACGAGCAGTACTTC
CASTSGLAGIYEQYF
>TRBV19|-|15|TRBD1|TRBJ2-7
TGTGCCAGTAGTTGGGGACAGGGGGAAACCTACGAGCAGTACTTC
CASSWGQGETYEQYF
>TRBV6-1|many|14|-|TRBJ1-1
TGTGCCACCGACCGGGACACCCTTTTTCCTGAAGCTTTCTTT
CATDRDTLFPEAFF
>TRBV7-9|many|13|-|TRBJ2-7
TGTGCCAGCAGCTTAGGGAAAGCCTACGAGCAGTACTTC
CASSLGKAYEQYF
>TRBV5-1|-|15|-|TRBJ1-6
TGCGCCAGCAGCCTACGGACGGGAGATAATTCACCCCTCCACTTT
CASSLRTGDNSPLHF
>TRBV7-3|many|16|-|TRBJ2-1
TGTGCCAGCAGCTTACTGGGCGGGGAGACCTACAATGAGCAGTTCTTC
CASSLLGGETYNEQFF
>TRBV27|many|14|TRBD1|TRBJ1-5
TGTGCCAGCAGTTTATCCGGGACAGGTCAGCCCCAGCATTTT
CASSLSGTGQPQHF
>TRBV10-3|-|15|TRBD2|TRBJ2-7
TGTGCCATCACCCGATCCGGGACGGGAGGCTACGAGCAGTACTTC
CAITRSGTGGYEQYF
>TRBV30|many|13|-|TRBJ1-2
TGTGCCTGGAACGCGGGCGATAACTATGGCTACACCTTC
CAWNAGDNYGYTF
>TRBV7-9|-|17|TRBD2|TRBJ2-1
TGTGCCAGCAGCCCCCCCCTTGGAGCGGGACCCGAGGATGAGCAGTTCTTC
CASSPPLGAGPEDEQFF
>TRBV6-5|many|16|TRBD2|TRBJ2-3
TGTGCCAGCAGTTTCCCGACTAGCGGCCGCACAGATACGCAGTATTTT
CASSFPTSGRTDTQYF
>TRBV20-1|-|16|TRBD2|TRBJ2-3
TGCAGTGCTAGAGATCGGGCGGGAGCTGAGTCAGATACGCAGTATTTT
CSARDRAGAESDTQYF
>TRBV27|many|13|TRBD1|TRBJ1-2
TGTGCCAGCGGAGCAGGGGGTTACTATGGCTACACCTTC
CASGAGGYYGYTF
>TRBV29-1|few|17|TRBD1|TRBJ2-3
TGCAGCGTTTTTCGAATAGCCGGGACAGGGTTCACAGATACGCAGTATTTT
CSVFRIAGTGFTDTQYF
>TRBV30|-|16|-|TRBJ2-2
TGTGCCTGGAGTGGGTATAGCGGAATTAACACCGGGGAGCTGTTTTTT
CAWSGYSGINTGELFF
>TRBV19|-|12|-|TRBJ2-1
TGTGCCAGTAGTACCCTCAACAATGAGCAGTTCTTC
CASSTLNNEQFF
>TRBV6-5|-|16|-|TRBJ2-7
TGTGCCAGCAGTTACTCAGCAGGGATTAGTCCCTACGAGCAGTACTTC
CASSYSAGISPYEQYF
>TRBV6-1|many|17|TRBD1|TRBJ2-7
TGTGCCAGCAGCCTTACGGGCCCGGGGACAGGAACCTACGAGCAGTACTTC
CASSLTGPGTGTYEQYF
>TRBV3-1|many|15|TRBD1|TRBJ2-7
TGTGCCAGCAAGAGACATCGACAGGGAACCTACGAGCAGTACTTC
CASKRHRQGTYEQYF
>TRBV11-2|many|17|-|TRBJ2-2
TGTGCTGCTTTGGGACCCTTCGCGGGCCTGAACACCGGGGAGCTGTTTTTT
CAALGPFAGLNTGELFF
>TRBV30|-|13|-|TRBJ2-3
TGTGCCTGGAGTAGGGCCCCCACAGATACGCAGTATTTT
CAWSRAPTDTQYF
>TRBV5-5|few|16|TRBD1|TRBJ1-5
TGCGCCAGCAGCCCCCGGGACAGTCCGCTCCATCAGCCCCAGCATTTT
CASSPRDSPLHQPQHF
>TRBV6-2/TRBV6-3|-|12|-|TRBJ1-4
TGTGCCAGCAGTTACTCGATTGAAAAACTGTTTTTT
CASSYSIEKLFF
>TRBV6-1|many|15|-|TRBJ2-1
TGTGCCAGCCGGAGGCGCAGTCAGGCTTACAATGAGCAGTTCTTC
CASRRRSQAYNEQFF